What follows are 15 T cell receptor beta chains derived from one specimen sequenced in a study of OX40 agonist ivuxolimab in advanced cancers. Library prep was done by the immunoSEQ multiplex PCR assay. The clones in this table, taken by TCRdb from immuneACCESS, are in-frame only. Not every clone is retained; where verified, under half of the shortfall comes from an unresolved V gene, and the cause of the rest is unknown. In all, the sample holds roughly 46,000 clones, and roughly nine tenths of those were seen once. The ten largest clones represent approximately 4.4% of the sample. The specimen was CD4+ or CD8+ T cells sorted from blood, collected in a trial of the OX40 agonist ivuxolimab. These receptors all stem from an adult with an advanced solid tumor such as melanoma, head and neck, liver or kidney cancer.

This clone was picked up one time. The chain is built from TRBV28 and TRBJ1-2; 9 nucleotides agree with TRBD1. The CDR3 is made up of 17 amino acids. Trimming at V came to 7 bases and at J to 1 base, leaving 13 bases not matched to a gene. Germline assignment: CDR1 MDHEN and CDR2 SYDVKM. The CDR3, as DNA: TGTGCCAGCAATTACGGGACAGGGAATCCTTTTAACTATGGCTACACCTTC. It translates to CASNYGTGNPFNYGYTF.

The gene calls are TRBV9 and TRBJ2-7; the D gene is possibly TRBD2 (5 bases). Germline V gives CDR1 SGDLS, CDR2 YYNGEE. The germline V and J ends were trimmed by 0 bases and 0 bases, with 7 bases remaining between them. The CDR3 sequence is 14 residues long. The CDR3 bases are TGTGCCAGCAGCGTAGAACTAGACTCCTACGAGCAGTACTTC. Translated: CASSVELDSYEQYF.

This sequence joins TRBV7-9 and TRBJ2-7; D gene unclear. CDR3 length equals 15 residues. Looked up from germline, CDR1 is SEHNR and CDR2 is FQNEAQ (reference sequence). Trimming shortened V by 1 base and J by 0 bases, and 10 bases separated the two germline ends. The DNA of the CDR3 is TGTGCCAGCAGCTTAGGTCTTGGCATCTCCTACGAGCAGTACTTC. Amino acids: CASSLGLGISYEQYF.

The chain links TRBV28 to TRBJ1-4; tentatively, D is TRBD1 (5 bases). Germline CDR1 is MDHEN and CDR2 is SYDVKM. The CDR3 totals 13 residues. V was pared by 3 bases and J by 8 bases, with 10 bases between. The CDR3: CASSFRVGEKLFF. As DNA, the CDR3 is TGTGCCAGCAGTTTCAGGGTTGGCGAAAAACTGTTTTTT.

The CDR3 spells CASSIPGSLSNEQFF. The CDR3 DNA sequence: TGTGCCAGTAGTATTCCGGGGTCCCTTTCGAATGAGCAGTTCTTC. The rearrangement links TRBV19 to TRBJ2-1; weak D call: TRBD2 (5 bases). This CDR3 has 15 residues. V shed 3 bases and J shed 7 bases, with 16 bases lying between them. CDR1 and CDR2 (germline): LNHDA, SQIVND (reference sequence). Using reference TRBV19 and TRBJ2-1 for the parts outside the CDR3, the full variable domain is DGGITQSPKYLFRKEGQNVTLSCEQNLNHDAMYWYRQDPGQGLRLIYYSQIVNDFQKGDIAEGYSVSREKKESFPLTVTSAQKNPTAFYLCASSIPGSLSNEQFFGPGTRLTVL.

Written as DNA, the CDR3 is TGTGCCAGCAGCCCGTGGACAGGTCAGGTAGGGGAGCAGTTCTTC. Its protein product is CASSPWTGQVGEQFF. The J gene is TRBJ2-1, the V gene TRBV5-4; 7 nucleotides align to TRBD1. The V gene end was trimmed by 4 bases and the J gene end by 10 bases; junction bases not matched to a gene: 14. Germline V gives CDR1 SGHNT, CDR2 YYREEE (reference sequence). CDR3 length: 15 residues.

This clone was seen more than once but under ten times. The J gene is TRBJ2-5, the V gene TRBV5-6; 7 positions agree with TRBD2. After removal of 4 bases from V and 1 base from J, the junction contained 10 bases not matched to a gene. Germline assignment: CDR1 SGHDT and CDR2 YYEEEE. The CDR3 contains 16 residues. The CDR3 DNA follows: TGTGCCAGCAGCATCTTAGGGCCTAGCGGCCAAGAGACCCAGTACTTC. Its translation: CASSILGPSGQETQYF. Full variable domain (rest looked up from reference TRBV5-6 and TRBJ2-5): DAGVTQSPTHLIKTRGQQVTLRCSPKSGHDTVSWYQQALGQGPQFIFQYYEEEERQRGNFPDRFSGHQFPNYSSELNVNALLLGDSALYLCASSILGPSGQETQYFGPGTRLLVL.

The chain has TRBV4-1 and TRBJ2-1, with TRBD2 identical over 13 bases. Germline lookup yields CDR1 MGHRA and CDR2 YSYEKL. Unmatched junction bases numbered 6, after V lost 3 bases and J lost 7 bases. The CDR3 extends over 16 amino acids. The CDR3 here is CASSQRLAGGINEQFF. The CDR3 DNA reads TGCGCCAGCAGCCAGAGACTAGCGGGGGGTATAAATGAGCAGTTCTTC.

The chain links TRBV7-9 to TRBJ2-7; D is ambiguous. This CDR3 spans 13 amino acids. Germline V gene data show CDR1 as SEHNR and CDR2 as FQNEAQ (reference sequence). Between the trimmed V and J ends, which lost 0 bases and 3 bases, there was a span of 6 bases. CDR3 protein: CASSLAVSYEQYF. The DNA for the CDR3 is TGTGCCAGCAGCTTAGCGGTCAGCTACGAGCAGTACTTC.

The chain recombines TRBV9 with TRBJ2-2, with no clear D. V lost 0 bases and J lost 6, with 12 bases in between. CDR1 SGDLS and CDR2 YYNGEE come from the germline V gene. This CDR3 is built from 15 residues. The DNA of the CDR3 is TGTGCCAGCAGCGTAGAGGCGGAGCCGGCCGGGGAGCTGTTTTTT. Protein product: CASSVEAEPAGELFF.

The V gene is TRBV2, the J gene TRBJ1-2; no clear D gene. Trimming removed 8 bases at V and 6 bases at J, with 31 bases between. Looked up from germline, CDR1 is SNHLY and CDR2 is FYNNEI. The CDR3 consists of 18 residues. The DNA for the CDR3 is TGTGCCAGCTGCGGCCCGATCGAACAAACAAAAACCGGGGATGGCTACACCTTC. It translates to CASCGPIEQTKTGDGYTF.

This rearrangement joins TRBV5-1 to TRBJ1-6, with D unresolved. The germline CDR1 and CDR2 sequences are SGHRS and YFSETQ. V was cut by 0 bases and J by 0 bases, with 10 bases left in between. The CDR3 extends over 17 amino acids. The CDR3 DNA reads TGCGCCAGCAGCTTGGGATCACTCCGCTCCTATAATTCACCCCTCCACTTT. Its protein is CASSLGSLRSYNSPLHF.

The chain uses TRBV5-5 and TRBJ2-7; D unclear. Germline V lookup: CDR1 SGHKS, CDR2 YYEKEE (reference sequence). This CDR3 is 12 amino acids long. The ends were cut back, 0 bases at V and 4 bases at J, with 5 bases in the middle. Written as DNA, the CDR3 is TGTGCCAGCAGCTTGGAGTTATACGAGCAGTACGTC. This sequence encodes CASSLELYEQYV.

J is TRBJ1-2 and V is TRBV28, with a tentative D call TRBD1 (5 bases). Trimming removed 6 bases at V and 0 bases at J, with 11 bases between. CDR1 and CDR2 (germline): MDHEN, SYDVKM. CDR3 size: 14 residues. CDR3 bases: TGTGCCAGCAGGGGAGACAGACCTAACTATGGCTACACCTTC. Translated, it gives CASRGDRPNYGYTF.

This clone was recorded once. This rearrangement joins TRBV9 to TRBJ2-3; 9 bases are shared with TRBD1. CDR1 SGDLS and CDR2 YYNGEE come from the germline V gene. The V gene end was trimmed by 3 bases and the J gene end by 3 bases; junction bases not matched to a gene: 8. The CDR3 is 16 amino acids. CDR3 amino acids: CASSATGGAGTDTQYF. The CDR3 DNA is TGTGCCAGCAGCGCCACAGGGGGCGCGGGAACAGATACGCAGTATTTT.